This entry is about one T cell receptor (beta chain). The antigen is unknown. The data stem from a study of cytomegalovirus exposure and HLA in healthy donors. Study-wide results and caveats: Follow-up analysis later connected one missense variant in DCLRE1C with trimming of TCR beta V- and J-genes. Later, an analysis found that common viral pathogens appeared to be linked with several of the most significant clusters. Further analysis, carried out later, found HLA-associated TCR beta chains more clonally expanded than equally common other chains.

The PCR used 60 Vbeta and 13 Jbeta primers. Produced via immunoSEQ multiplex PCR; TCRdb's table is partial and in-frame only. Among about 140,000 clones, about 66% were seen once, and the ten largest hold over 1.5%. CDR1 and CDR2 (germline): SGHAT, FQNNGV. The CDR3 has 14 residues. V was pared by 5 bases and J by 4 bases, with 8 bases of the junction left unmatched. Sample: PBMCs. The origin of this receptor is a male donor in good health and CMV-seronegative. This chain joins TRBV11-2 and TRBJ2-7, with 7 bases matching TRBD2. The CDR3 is CASSLRDGGYEQYF. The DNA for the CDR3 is TGTGCCAGCAGCCTCCGGGACGGGGGGTACGAGCAGTACTTC.